A selection of T cell receptor beta chains follows, all from one sample in a study of blood T cell repertoires in COVID-19. Sequencing was performed with immunoSEQ multiplex PCR; in TCRdb, only in-frame clones are kept and a portion is missing. The table shows 150,000 or so clones, with roughly 79% occurring only once. Sequencing was performed on peripheral blood. The source is a woman of 80 years or more with acute or convalescent COVID-19. The CDR3 runs from the conserved cysteine through the conserved F or W. The order of the fields is V gene, clone size, D gene, J gene, CDR3 DNA, CDR3 protein. D genes are given only for firm matches. The size entry is marked missing in some rows and otherwise reads once, few, many or a size class.

>TRBV30|-|-|TRBJ2-7
TGTGCCTGGAGTGTAGAAGAGGCCGGTCCCGAGCAGTACTTC
CAWSVEEAGPEQYF
>TRBV10-3|-|-|TRBJ2-4
TGTGCCATCAGTGAAAAAGGGGAGGACATTCAGTACTTC
CAISEKGEDIQYF
>TRBV7-6|-|TRBD1|TRBJ1-4
TGTGCCAGCAGCGCCGCCGGGACAGGGGATGAAAAACTGTTTTTT
CASSAAGTGDEKLFF
>TRBV7-8|-|-|TRBJ2-7
TGTGCCAGCAGCTCACCCCCGCGCGAGCAGTACTTC
CASSSPPREQYF
>TRBV6-4|-|-|TRBJ1-1
TGTGCCAGCAGTAGGGAGATGAACACTGAAGCTTTCTTT
CASSREMNTEAFF
>TRBV11-2|-|TRBD1|TRBJ1-4
TGTGCCAGCAGCACCAGACAGGGGATCAATGAAAAACTGTTTTTT
CASSTRQGINEKLFF
>TRBV6-6|once|-|TRBJ2-3
TGTGCCAGCGGCGGAGAGACAGATACGCAGTATTTT
CASGGETDTQYF
>TRBV5-4|-|-|TRBJ1-4
TGTGCCAGCAGCTTGGGCAGGGGTGGTGAAAAACTGTTTTTT
CASSLGRGGEKLFF
>TRBV3-1/TRBV3-2|-|-|TRBJ1-2
TGTGCCAGCAGCCGACAAGGAGGATATGGCTACACCTTC
CASSRQGGYGYTF
>TRBV2|-|TRBD2|TRBJ2-7
TGTGCCAGCAAACTAGCGGGAGCGTGGGAGCAGTACTTC
CASKLAGAWEQYF
>TRBV5-1|-|TRBD1|TRBJ1-2
TGCGCCAGCAGCTTGGGACTGGACCGGGACAGGGGGTTCGGCTACACCTTC
CASSLGLDRDRGFGYTF
>TRBV18|-|TRBD1|TRBJ1-2
TGTGCCAGCTCACCCGGGACAGGGATCGATTATGGCTACACCTTC
CASSPGTGIDYGYTF
>TRBV5-1|once|TRBD2|TRBJ2-7
TGCGCCAGCAGCTCCGGACTAGCGGGAGAGGAAGAGCAGTACTTC
CASSSGLAGEEEQYF
>TRBV13|-|-|TRBJ2-2
TGTGCCAGCAGTTCCGGGACTGACACCGGGGAGCTGTTTTTT
CASSSGTDTGELFF
>TRBV5-1|-|TRBD2|TRBJ2-7
TGCGCCAGCAGCCTGCCGGGACTAGCCTACGAGCAGTACTTC
CASSLPGLAYEQYF
>TRBV3-1/TRBV3-2|-|-|TRBJ2-2
TGTGCCAGCAGCCCCAGGGAAATGAACACCGGGGAGCTGTTTTTT
CASSPREMNTGELFF
>TRBV29-1|-|TRBD1|TRBJ2-5
TGCAGCGTCGTGACAGGGGGAGAGACCCAGTACTTC
CSVVTGGETQYF
>TRBV11-2|once|TRBD1|TRBJ2-1
TGTGCCAGCAGAGCTACAGGGGTCTACAATGAGCAGTTCTTC
CASRATGVYNEQFF
>TRBV15|once|-|TRBJ2-1
TGTGCCACCAGCAGAGGAGTAATCAATGAGCAGTTCTTC
CATSRGVINEQFF
>TRBV5-4|-|-|TRBJ2-7
TGTGCCAGCAGCTCCACCTACGAGCAGTACTTC
CASSSTYEQYF
>TRBV15|-|TRBD1|TRBJ1-3
TGTGCCACCAGCAGGGACAGGGCTTACACCATATATTTT
CATSRDRAYTIYF
>TRBV6-1|many|TRBD1|TRBJ1-5
TGTGCCAGCAGTGACCGTAGGACAGGGGAAAGGCCGTACGGTCAGCCCCAGCATTTT
CASSDRRTGERPYGQPQHF
>TRBV9|-|-|TRBJ2-1
TGTGCCAGCAGCGTAGGGCGGTCCTACAATGAGCAGTTCTTC
CASSVGRSYNEQFF
>TRBV7-9|-|-|TRBJ1-1
TGTGCCAGCAGCTTTGTTTCCGAACGGACTGAAGCTTTCTTT
CASSFVSERTEAFF
>TRBV19|-|TRBD1|TRBJ2-7
TGTGCCAGTAGTCCGACCCGGACAGGGGGCTGGTACGAGCAGTACTTC
CASSPTRTGGWYEQYF
>TRBV19|-|-|TRBJ1-5
TGTGCCAGTAGTACCGACAGGTTCCGAGGCAATCAGCCCCAGCATTTT
CASSTDRFRGNQPQHF
>TRBV19|-|TRBD1|TRBJ1-2
TGTGCCAGTAGTATATTGGCCAGGGGGCGGTATGGCTACACCTTC
CASSILARGRYGYTF
>TRBV12-3/TRBV12-4|once|-|TRBJ1-1
TGTGCCAGCAGTAACGGTTTGAACACTGAAGCTTTCTTT
CASSNGLNTEAFF
>TRBV27|-|TRBD1|TRBJ2-1
TGTGCCAGCTCCGGACAGGGGTCCTACAATGAGCAGTTCTTC
CASSGQGSYNEQFF
>TRBV6-5|-|-|TRBJ1-1
TGTGCCAGCAGTCCCCCCCTGAGAGGCGCTGAAGCTTTCTTT
CASSPPLRGAEAFF
>TRBV10-1|-|TRBD2|TRBJ2-5
TGCGCCAGCAGTGAGTCTACTAGCGGGTTGAAGGAGACCCAGTACTTC
CASSESTSGLKETQYF
>TRBV5-1|-|TRBD1|TRBJ2-5
TGCGCCAGCAGCTTGATCGGGACGGGACAGAGGGCACAGACCCAGTACTTC
CASSLIGTGQRAQTQYF
>TRBV30|-|TRBD1|TRBJ2-3
TGTGCCTGGGGATCAGGGGGCTTTCCCGCAGATACGCAGTATTTT
CAWGSGGFPADTQYF
>TRBV27|-|-|TRBJ2-1
TGTGCCAGCAGCCTTTCCCGGTACAATGAGCAGTTCTTC
CASSLSRYNEQFF
>TRBV6-5|once|-|TRBJ1-5
TGTGCCAGCCGCCGGGACTTCGATCAGCCCCAGCATTTT
CASRRDFDQPQHF
>TRBV5-1|-|-|TRBJ1-6
TGCGCCAGCAGCCCATCGAGCGGGGTCGATTCACCCCTCCACTTT
CASSPSSGVDSPLHF
>TRBV27|-|-|TRBJ2-7
TGTGCCAGCACCTCCTTAGACGGTCGGAGCTCCTACGAGCAGTACTTC
CASTSLDGRSSYEQYF
>TRBV6-5|-|TRBD1|TRBJ2-7
TGTGCCAGCAGAAGACAGGGGGCCTACGAGCAGTACTTC
CASRRQGAYEQYF
>TRBV5-1|-|-|TRBJ1-1
TGCGCCAGCAGCTCCCTCGGTCTAGAGAACACTGAAGCTTTCTTT
CASSSLGLENTEAFF
>TRBV19|once|-|TRBJ1-2
TGTGCCAGTAGTCCTCGAGGGATCCCGCTTGTCTATGGCTACACCTTC
CASSPRGIPLVYGYTF
>TRBV5-1|-|TRBD2|TRBJ2-7
TGCGCCAGCAGCTCCGGGACTAGCGGCTACGAGCAGTACTTC
CASSSGTSGYEQYF
>TRBV3-1/TRBV3-2|-|-|TRBJ2-4
TGTGCCAGCAGCCAGAGTTCGGCGGAACCGGACTTC
CASSQSSAEPDF
>TRBV18|-|TRBD1|TRBJ1-6
TGTGCCAGCTCACCTGCGGGACAGGGGGCCGGTTGGAATTCACCCCTCCACTTT
CASSPAGQGAGWNSPLHF
>TRBV19|-|-|TRBJ2-7
TGTGCCAGTAGTATAACGACAGATTCCTACGAGCAGTACTTC
CASSITTDSYEQYF
>TRBV10-3|-|-|TRBJ2-1
TGTGCCATCAGCAATAGCGGCAATGAGCAGTTCTTC
CAISNSGNEQFF
>TRBV18|-|TRBD2|TRBJ2-1
TGTGCCAGCTCACCAATGGGTCTAGCGGGAGATGAGCAGTTCTTC
CASSPMGLAGDEQFF
>TRBV2|-|-|TRBJ1-5
TGTGCCAGCAGTGATGGGCAGAGCAATCAGCCCCAGCATTTT
CASSDGQSNQPQHF
>TRBV4-1|-|-|TRBJ2-6
TGCGCCAGCAGCCAAGCCCAGGGAATCTCTGGGGCCAACGTCCTGACTTTC
CASSQAQGISGANVLTF
>TRBV12-3/TRBV12-4|few|-|TRBJ1-3
TGTGCCAGCACCTCGACAGCTAGAAACACCATATATTTT
CASTSTARNTIYF
>TRBV6-6|-|TRBD2|TRBJ2-7
TGTGCCACCGGGGGGGCGGGAGTCTACGAGCAGTACTTC
CATGGAGVYEQYF